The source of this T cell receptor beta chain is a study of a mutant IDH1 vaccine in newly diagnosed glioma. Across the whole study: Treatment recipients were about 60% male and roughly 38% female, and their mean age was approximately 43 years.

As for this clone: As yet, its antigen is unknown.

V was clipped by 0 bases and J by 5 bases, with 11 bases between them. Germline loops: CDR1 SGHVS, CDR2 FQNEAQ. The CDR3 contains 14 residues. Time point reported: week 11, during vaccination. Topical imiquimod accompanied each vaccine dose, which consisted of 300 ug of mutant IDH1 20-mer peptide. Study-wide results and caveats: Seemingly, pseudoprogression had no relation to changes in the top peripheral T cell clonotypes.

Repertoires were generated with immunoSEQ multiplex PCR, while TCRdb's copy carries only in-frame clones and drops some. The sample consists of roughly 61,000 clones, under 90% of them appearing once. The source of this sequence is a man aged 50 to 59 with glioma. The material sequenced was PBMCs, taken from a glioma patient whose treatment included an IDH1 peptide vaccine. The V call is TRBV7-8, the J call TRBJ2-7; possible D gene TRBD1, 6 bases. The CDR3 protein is CASSLAGALNEQYF. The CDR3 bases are TGTGCCAGCAGCTTAGCGGGGGCACTTAACGAGCAGTACTTC. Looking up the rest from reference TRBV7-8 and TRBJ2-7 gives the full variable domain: GAGVSQSPRYKVAKRGQDVALRCDPISGHVSLFWYQQALGQGPEFLTYFQNEAQLDKSGLPSDRFFAERPEGSVSTLKIQRTQQEDSAVYLCASSLAGALNEQYFGPGTRLTVT.